A single sample gave rise to the 21 T cell receptor beta chains below, sequenced in a study of technical replicates of blood from a handful of donors. This table comes from immunoSEQ multiplex PCR, and its TCRdb copy is limited to in-frame clones, with some not included. The sample shows tens of thousands of clones, around 90% of them seen only once. Sequenced material: T cells isolated from PBMCs. Receptors were obtained from a human donor in good health. Some clones in this sample may be carry-over from other donors' samples.

The J gene is TRBJ1-1, the V gene TRBV9; D ambiguous. The CDR3 covers 14 residues. Germline V CDR1 and CDR2: SGDLS, YYNGEE. The V end lost 4 bases, the J end lost 6 bases, and 16 bases lay between the germline ends. The CDR3 DNA reads TGTGCCAGCAGCCCCCTAGCCCAGCTGGCTGAAGCTTTCTTT. Translated: CASSPLAQLAEAFF. The entire variable domain, with the rest obtained from reference TRBV9 and TRBJ1-1, is as follows: DSGVTQTPKHLITATGQRVTLRCSPRSGDLSVYWYQQSLDQGLQFLIQYYNGEERAKGNILERFSAQQFPDLHSELNLSSLELGDSALYFCASSPLAQLAEAFFGQGTRLTVV.

This clone was picked up one time. The chain links TRBV6-1 to TRBJ2-7, with TRBD2 matching 14 bases. V lost 2 bases to trimming and J lost 3 bases; unmatched junction nucleotides: 9. The CDR3 sequence is 18 residues long. Per germline, CDR1 MNHNS and CDR2 SASEGT. This CDR3 reads CASSEIPGLAGVYYEQYF. CDR3 nucleotide sequence: TGTGCCAGCAGTGAAATTCCGGGACTAGCGGGAGTATACTACGAGCAGTACTTC.

A remark on this clone: At one end the junction does not follow the germline gene, possibly because of a read error. This chain uses TRBV7-7 with TRBJ2-2; D not resolved. The germline CDR1 and CDR2 sequences are SSHAT and FNYEAQ (reference sequence). This CDR3 has 17 amino acids. CDR3: CASSSELASANTGELFF. CDR3 DNA: TGTGCTAGCAGCTCAGAACTGGCGAGCGCGAACACCGGGGAGCTGTTTTTT.

V is TRBV6-5 and J is TRBJ1-5; 8 bases line up with TRBD1. The CDR3 consists of 13 residues. Germline assignment: CDR1 MNHEY and CDR2 SVGAGI. V shed 6 bases, J shed 9 bases, and the junction held 7 bases outside the gene matches. CDR3 DNA sequence: TGTGCCAGCAGATCGGACAGGGCAGGGCCCCAGCATTTT. Translating gives CASRSDRAGPQHF.

This chain joins TRBV28 and TRBJ2-7, with a tentative D call TRBD2 (6 bases). The CDR3 is 16 amino acids. V was shortened by 1 base and J by 2 bases, with 15 bases between the two germline ends. Germline CDR1 MDHEN, CDR2 SYDVKM. This chain's CDR3 is CASSLSFGTFTYEQYF. The CDR3 DNA reads TGTGCCAGCAGTTTATCCTTTGGGACTTTCACCTACGAGCAGTACTTC.

The chain combines TRBV28 with TRBJ2-1; TRBD2 might be the D (5 bases). The CDR3 has 16 amino acids. The V end lost 6 bases, the J end lost 0 bases, and 15 bases lay between the germline ends. CDR1 and CDR2 from the germline V gene are MDHEN and SYDVKM. In DNA, the CDR3 is TGTGCCAGCAGCCCCGCTCGGGGAAACTCCTACAATGAGCAGTTCTTC. Amino acids: CASSPARGNSYNEQFF.

This chain links TRBV10-3 with TRBJ2-3; D is perhaps TRBD1 (5 bases). Trimming removed 7 bases from V and 2 bases from J, with 10 bases in between. In germline, CDR1 is ENHRY, CDR2 SYGVKD. This CDR3 is 13 amino acids long. CDR3 loop: CAIKPGYTDTQYF. Here the CDR3 DNA reads TGTGCCATCAAGCCAGGGTACACAGATACGCAGTATTTT.

The rearrangement joins TRBV15 to TRBJ1-4, with D uncertain. Deletions cut 0 bases from V and 3 bases from J, with 5 bases between. This CDR3 comprises 14 residues. Germline lookup yields CDR1 LNHNV and CDR2 YYDKDF (reference sequence). This CDR3 reads CATSRDRSNEKLFF. CDR3 sequence (DNA): TGTGCCACCAGCAGAGATCGGTCTAATGAAAAACTGTTTTTT.

The chain carries TRBV6-5 and TRBJ1-1; D remains ambiguous. Deletions cut 4 bases from V and 1 base from J, with 7 bases between. Looked up from germline, CDR1 is MNHEY and CDR2 is SVGAGI. The CDR3 has 13 residues. The CDR3 sequence: CASSFRENTEAFF. CDR3 DNA: TGTGCCAGCAGTTTCCGGGAGAACACTGAAGCTTTCTTT.

The chain couples TRBV6-5 to TRBJ2-3, with a possible D match to TRBD2 (6 bases). V was clipped by 7 bases and J by 6 bases, with 14 bases between them. The CDR3 spans 13 residues. CDR1 is MNHEY, CDR2 SVGAGI, per germline. CDR3 bases: TGTGCCAGCATGAGAATAGGGAGGGATACGCAGTATTTT. Encoded protein: CASMRIGRDTQYF.

The chain joins TRBV6-1 to TRBJ2-1, with D maybe TRBD2 (6 bases). The V end was cut by 5 bases, the J end by 0 bases, with 14 bases between. The CDR3 consists of 16 residues. In germline, CDR1 is MNHNS, CDR2 SASEGT. The CDR3 coding sequence is TGTGCCAGCAGTCAAGGAGGCGGGGTCTCCTACAATGAGCAGTTCTTC. Translated: CASSQGGGVSYNEQFF.

The V call is TRBV6-4, the J call TRBJ2-3; 9 bases align to TRBD1. V lost 0 bases to trimming and J lost 2 bases; unmatched junction nucleotides: 3. Per the germline V gene, CDR1 is MRHNA and CDR2 is SNTAGT. CDR3 length: 16 amino acids. CDR3 bases: TGTGCCAGCAGTGACTCAGGGACAGGGCCCACAGATACGCAGTATTTT. This gives the protein CASSDSGTGPTDTQYF.

The genes are TRBV27 and TRBJ1-4, with D maybe TRBD1 (5 bases). The V end was cut by 9 bases, the J end by 1 base, with 12 bases between. In germline, CDR1 is MNHEY, CDR2 SMNVEV (reference sequence). The CDR3 extends over 14 amino acids. CDR3 nucleotide sequence: TGTGCCAGGAAAGGGGATAGAACTAATGAAAAACTGTTTTTT. Its protein is CARKGDRTNEKLFF.

This chain uses TRBV6-4 with TRBJ2-2; D remains ambiguous. CDR1 MRHNA and CDR2 SNTAGT come from the germline V gene. Trimming took off 0 bases at V and 10 bases at J, with 9 bases between the two ends. The CDR3 is made up of 13 amino acids. CDR3 amino acids: CASSDSEEEELFF. The DNA of the CDR3 is TGTGCCAGCAGTGACTCCGAGGAAGAGGAGCTGTTTTTT.

V gene TRBV7-8 combines with J gene TRBJ1-6, with 7 bases lining up with TRBD1. Germline trimming cut 5 bases from V and 15 bases from J; bases unmatched to any gene: 10. CDR1 and CDR2 (germline): SGHVS, FQNEAQ. There are 13 residues in the CDR3. In nucleotides, the CDR3 is TGTGCCAGCAGCCTCGGTGGGGCAGGGGGCCTCCACTTT. Encoded protein: CASSLGGAGGLHF.

The gene calls are TRBV29-1 and TRBJ2-5, with 8 bases that match TRBD2. After removal of 6 bases from V and 5 bases from J, the junction contained 5 bases not matched to a gene. Germline V lookup: CDR1 SQVTM, CDR2 ANQGSEA. This CDR3 comprises 12 residues. The CDR3 region has the DNA TGCAGCGTCGGACTAGCATCGGAGACCCAGTACTTC. Amino acids: CSVGLASETQYF.

This rearrangement joins TRBV5-6 to TRBJ2-5; 10 positions agree with TRBD2. With V trimmed by 0 bases and J by 2 bases, 10 bases remained unmatched. CDR3 length equals 18 residues. Germline-derived CDR1 and CDR2 are SGHDT and YYEEEE. The CDR3 nucleotides read TGTGCCAGCAGCTTGGGGCTAGCGGGGGACCTCAAGCAAGAGACCCAGTACTTC. As protein: CASSLGLAGDLKQETQYF.

CDR3: CASSLAQGSADTQYF. The CDR3 DNA sequence: TGTGCCAGCAGCTTAGCTCAGGGGTCAGCAGATACGCAGTATTTT. The chain has TRBV7-2 and TRBJ2-3; tentative D call: TRBD1 (6 bases). V dropped 0 bases and J dropped 4 bases, with 11 bases sitting between them. Germline values: CDR1 SGHTA, CDR2 FQGNSA. This CDR3 contains 15 residues.

This chain uses TRBV19 with TRBJ2-7, with a weak D call TRBD1 (6 bases). Germline V gene sequence: CDR1 LNHDA, CDR2 SQIVND (reference sequence). Trimming removed 5 bases at V and 3 bases at J, with 11 bases between. The CDR3 sequence is 13 residues long. The CDR3 loop is CASSPGQYYEQYF. The CDR3, as DNA: TGTGCCAGTAGTCCCGGACAGTACTACGAGCAGTACTTC.

The rearrangement links TRBV7-3 to TRBJ1-1; weak D call: TRBD1 (5 bases). V was pared by 2 bases and J by 4 bases, with 14 bases between. The V gene's germline CDR1 is SGHTA and CDR2 FQGTGA. The CDR3 sequence is 15 residues long. The CDR3 coding sequence is TGTGCCAGCAGCTTATTTCCTCGGGGGGGCACTGAAGCTTTCTTT. Its translation: CASSLFPRGGTEAFF.

This clone was recorded once. The CDR3 nucleotides read TGCGCCAGCAGCCAGGCTCGGGAGCGGGAGTTTGTCGAGCAGTACTTC. Its translation: CASSQAREREFVEQYF. V and J are TRBV4-3 and TRBJ2-7; TRBD2 aligns across 8 bases. Germline CDR1 and CDR2: LGHNA and YSLEER. Unmatched junction bases numbered 13, after V lost 3 bases and J lost 6 bases. CDR3 length equals 16 residues.